This T cell receptor beta chain was documented in a study of cytomegalovirus exposure and HLA in healthy donors. Looking at the study overall: Ancestry clustering placed roughly 86% of around 400 genotyped donors in the Caucasian-associated cluster.

Trimming shortened V by 0 bases and J by 2 bases, and 11 bases separated the two germline ends. Germline V gene data show CDR1 as LNHDA and CDR2 as SQIVND (reference sequence). This CDR3 contains 16 residues. Primers included in the PCR were 60 Vbeta and 13 Jbeta primers. TCRdb's copy holds only in-frame clones and misses some; the assay was immunoSEQ multiplex PCR. The top ten hold 8.8% of the sample, which has fewer than 150,000 clones, about four fifths seen once. Sequencing used PBMCs. This chain links TRBV19 with TRBJ1-5; a possible D gene is TRBD1 (5 bases). The clonotype originates from a female donor in good health and CMV-seropositive. The CDR3 sequence is CASSIDGMGRNQPQHF. CDR3 nucleotides: TGTGCCAGTAGTATAGATGGTATGGGGCGCAATCAGCCCCAGCATTTT.